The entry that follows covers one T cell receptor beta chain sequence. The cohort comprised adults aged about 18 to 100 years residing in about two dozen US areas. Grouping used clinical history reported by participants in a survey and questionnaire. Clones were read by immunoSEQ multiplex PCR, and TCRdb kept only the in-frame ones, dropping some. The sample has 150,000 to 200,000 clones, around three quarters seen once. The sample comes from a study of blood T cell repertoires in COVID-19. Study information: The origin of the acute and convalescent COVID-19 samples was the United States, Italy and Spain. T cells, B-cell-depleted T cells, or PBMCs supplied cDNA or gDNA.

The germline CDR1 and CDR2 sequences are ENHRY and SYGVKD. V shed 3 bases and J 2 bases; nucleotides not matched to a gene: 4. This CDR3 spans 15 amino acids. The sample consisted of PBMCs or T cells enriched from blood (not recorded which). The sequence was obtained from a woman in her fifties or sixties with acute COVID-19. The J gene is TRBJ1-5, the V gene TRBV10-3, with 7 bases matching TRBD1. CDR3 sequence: CAISETQGGNQPQHF. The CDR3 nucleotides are TGTGCCATCAGTGAAACTCAGGGGGGCAATCAGCCCCAGCATTTT.